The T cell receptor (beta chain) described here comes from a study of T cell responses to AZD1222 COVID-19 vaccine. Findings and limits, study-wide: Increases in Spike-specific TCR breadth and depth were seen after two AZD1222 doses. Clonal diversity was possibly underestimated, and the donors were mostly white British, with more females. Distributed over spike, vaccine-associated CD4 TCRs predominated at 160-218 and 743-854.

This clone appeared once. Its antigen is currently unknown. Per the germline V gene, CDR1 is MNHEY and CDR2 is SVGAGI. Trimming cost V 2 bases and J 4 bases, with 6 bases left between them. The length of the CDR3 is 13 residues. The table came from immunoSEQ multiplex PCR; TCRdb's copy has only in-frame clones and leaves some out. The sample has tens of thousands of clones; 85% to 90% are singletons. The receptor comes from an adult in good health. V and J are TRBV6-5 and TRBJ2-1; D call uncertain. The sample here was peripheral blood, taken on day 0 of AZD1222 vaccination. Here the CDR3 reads CASSYGRYNEQFF. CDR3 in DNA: TGTGCCAGCAGTTACGGCCGTTACAATGAGCAGTTCTTC.